What follows describes a single T cell receptor (beta chain). Its antigen is not known. Germline values: CDR1 MNHEY, CDR2 SMNVEV (reference sequence). CDR3 length equals 14 residues. Deletions cut 6 bases from V and 5 bases from J, with 15 bases between. The sample belongs to a study of T cells in Graves' hyperthyroidism and ophthalmopathy. Study-wide results and limits: The model anticipated ophthalmopathy a median about six months pre-onset.

Orbital computed tomography and thyroid ultrasound, together with serum TRAb and thyroxine and clinical symptoms, were used for diagnoses. TCR beta CDR3 sequences were amplified from RNA transcripts. RT-PCR in the first round (using the HTBI primer set) targeted the TCR CDR3. In TCRdb, the multiplex PCR reads were re-called with MiXCR into one record per CDR3 protein. The data show about 560,000 distinct CDR3 sequences, with around 15% seen just once and about 14% held by the top ten. The origin of this receptor is a woman aged 40 to 50 with Graves' hyperthyroidism. Sequencing was done on a sample of blood. The gene calls are TRBV27 and TRBJ2-3; possibly TRBD2 for D (5 bases). The CDR3 DNA reads as TGTGCCAGCAGCCCACTAGGGTCTCTAGATACGCAGTATTTT. Encoded protein: CASSPLGSLDTQYF.